These T cell receptor beta chains were read from a single sample in a study of blood T cell repertoires in COVID-19. Clones were read by immunoSEQ multiplex PCR, and TCRdb kept only the in-frame ones, dropping some. The sample shows 95,000 to 150,000 clones, 85% of them seen only once. The specimen was peripheral blood. All receptors derive from a man older than 75 with active or convalescent COVID-19. Each CDR3 is given with its conserved first and last residue. A D gene is named only where the DNA matches it firmly. Expanded clones are given a class, and other clones once, few, many or no size at all.

clone size: once; V gene: TRBV5-1; D gene: -; J gene: TRBJ2-7; CDR3 DNA: TGCGCCAGCAGCTTGGCCAACCCCCCTGCGGGGACCTACGAGCAGTACTTC; CDR3 protein: CASSLANPPAGTYEQYF
clone size: -; V gene: TRBV28; D gene: TRBD1; J gene: TRBJ1-6; CDR3 DNA: TGTGCCATCCCGGGACAGGGTAATTCACCCCTCCACTTT; CDR3 protein: CAIPGQGNSPLHF
clone size: -; V gene: TRBV7-3; D gene: TRBD1; J gene: TRBJ2-3; CDR3 DNA: TGTGCCAGCAGCCTCGGACAGGGCCTCGCAGATACGCAGTATTTT; CDR3 protein: CASSLGQGLADTQYF
clone size: -; V gene: TRBV2; D gene: TRBD1; J gene: TRBJ2-7; CDR3 DNA: TGTGCCAGCACCAAAGGACAGGGTGGTTACGAGCAGTACTTC; CDR3 protein: CASTKGQGGYEQYF
clone size: once; V gene: TRBV4-1; D gene: -; J gene: TRBJ2-7; CDR3 DNA: TGCGCCAGCAGCCAAGAAGGGCAGGGGATTTACGAGCAGTACTTC; CDR3 protein: CASSQEGQGIYEQYF
clone size: -; V gene: TRBV7-3; D gene: -; J gene: TRBJ2-5; CDR3 DNA: TGTGCCAGCAGCTTGGGAGTCAACAAAGGGGAGACCCAGTACTTC; CDR3 protein: CASSLGVNKGETQYF
clone size: -; V gene: TRBV6-6; D gene: TRBD1; J gene: TRBJ1-5; CDR3 DNA: TGTGCCAGCAGTTACCCGGACAGGAAGGACCAGCCCCAGCATTTT; CDR3 protein: CASSYPDRKDQPQHF
clone size: -; V gene: TRBV18; D gene: TRBD2; J gene: TRBJ2-6; CDR3 DNA: TGTGCCAGCTCACCATCCGGGACTAGCGCTCGCTTTGGGGCCAACGTCCTGACTTTC; CDR3 protein: CASSPSGTSARFGANVLTF
clone size: -; V gene: TRBV12-3/TRBV12-4; D gene: -; J gene: TRBJ2-1; CDR3 DNA: TGTGCCAGCAGTCCCTTTAACTTCAATGAGCAGTTCTTC; CDR3 protein: CASSPFNFNEQFF
clone size: -; V gene: TRBV28; D gene: -; J gene: TRBJ1-2; CDR3 DNA: TGTGCCAGCAGTTCCCCCCTGGGGAGGGGTAGGGGCTACACCTTC; CDR3 protein: CASSSPLGRGRGYTF
clone size: -; V gene: TRBV28; D gene: -; J gene: TRBJ1-4; CDR3 DNA: TGTGCCAGCAGTACCTTCGGTGAAAAACTGTTTTTT; CDR3 protein: CASSTFGEKLFF
clone size: -; V gene: TRBV27; D gene: TRBD1; J gene: TRBJ1-5; CDR3 DNA: TGTGCCAGCAGCGACAGGGGACGTCAGCCCCAGCATTTT; CDR3 protein: CASSDRGRQPQHF
clone size: few; V gene: TRBV19; D gene: -; J gene: TRBJ1-2; CDR3 DNA: TGTGCCAGTAGTACAGGGGATATTATGGGGACCAACCAGGGGCCCCACACTAAAAACTATGGCTACACCTTC; CDR3 protein: CASSTGDIMGTNQGPHTKNYGYTF
clone size: -; V gene: TRBV13; D gene: -; J gene: TRBJ2-1; CDR3 DNA: TGTGCCAGCAGCTTAGGTCGTGGGGGGACCTACAATGAGCAGTTCTTC; CDR3 protein: CASSLGRGGTYNEQFF
clone size: few; V gene: TRBV19; D gene: -; J gene: TRBJ1-6; CDR3 DNA: TGTGCCAGTAGTACGTCTGTGGGCGTCCATTCACCCCTCCACTTT; CDR3 protein: CASSTSVGVHSPLHF
clone size: -; V gene: TRBV5-4; D gene: -; J gene: TRBJ1-4; CDR3 DNA: TGTGCCAGCAGCTCCAACAGGCAAACTAATGAAAAACTGTTTTTT; CDR3 protein: CASSSNRQTNEKLFF
clone size: -; V gene: TRBV6-1; D gene: -; J gene: TRBJ2-5; CDR3 DNA: TGTGCCAGCAGTGAGCAGGGGCAAGAGACCCAGTACTTC; CDR3 protein: CASSEQGQETQYF
clone size: -; V gene: TRBV2; D gene: TRBD2; J gene: TRBJ2-4; CDR3 DNA: TGTGCCACGGGTGGGGGGGTAGCCAAAAACATTCAGTACTTC; CDR3 protein: CATGGGVAKNIQYF
clone size: once; V gene: TRBV19; D gene: -; J gene: TRBJ1-1; CDR3 DNA: TGTGCCAGTAGTACGGGACACCCGAACACTGAAGCTTTCTTT; CDR3 protein: CASSTGHPNTEAFF
clone size: -; V gene: TRBV3-1/TRBV3-2; D gene: -; J gene: TRBJ1-2; CDR3 DNA: TGTGCCAGCAGCCAAGATCACGGTCTGTGGGGCTACACCTTC; CDR3 protein: CASSQDHGLWGYTF
clone size: -; V gene: TRBV19; D gene: -; J gene: TRBJ1-2; CDR3 DNA: TGTGCCAGTAGCGACAGAAACTATGGCTACACCTTC; CDR3 protein: CASSDRNYGYTF
clone size: -; V gene: TRBV19; D gene: TRBD2; J gene: TRBJ2-7; CDR3 DNA: TGTGCCAGTAGTATTATGGCGACTAGCAAATCCTACGAGCAGTACTTC; CDR3 protein: CASSIMATSKSYEQYF
clone size: once; V gene: TRBV27; D gene: -; J gene: TRBJ1-3; CDR3 DNA: TGTGCCAGCAGTACAAACCCGGGGGGGGGATGGTCTGGAAACACCATATATTTT; CDR3 protein: CASSTNPGGGWSGNTIYF
clone size: -; V gene: TRBV3-1/TRBV3-2; D gene: -; J gene: TRBJ1-1; CDR3 DNA: TGTGCCAGCAGCCAAGCCCCTCCCCTACTAGGGGCTTTCTTT; CDR3 protein: CASSQAPPLLGAFF
clone size: few; V gene: TRBV5-1; D gene: -; J gene: TRBJ1-1; CDR3 DNA: TGCGCCAGCAGCTCCGTCCCGGGGGACACTGAAGCTTTCTTT; CDR3 protein: CASSSVPGDTEAFF
clone size: few; V gene: TRBV5-1; D gene: TRBD1; J gene: TRBJ2-7; CDR3 DNA: TGCGCCAGCAGCTTCGGGACAGGGCTCTCCTACGAGCAGTACTTC; CDR3 protein: CASSFGTGLSYEQYF
clone size: -; V gene: TRBV29-1; D gene: -; J gene: TRBJ2-5; CDR3 DNA: TGCAGCGTTGCCAGGGCTCAAGAGACCCAGTACTTC; CDR3 protein: CSVARAQETQYF
clone size: -; V gene: TRBV5-1; D gene: TRBD2; J gene: TRBJ2-3; CDR3 DNA: TGCGCCAGCAGCTTGGCATTAACTAGCGGGGGCACAGATACGCAGTATTTT; CDR3 protein: CASSLALTSGGTDTQYF
clone size: -; V gene: TRBV4-1; D gene: -; J gene: TRBJ1-4; CDR3 DNA: TGCGCCAGCAGCCAAACGCACACAGGGTGGGGTAAAGAAAAACTGTTTTTT; CDR3 protein: CASSQTHTGWGKEKLFF
clone size: -; V gene: TRBV4-3; D gene: -; J gene: TRBJ1-2; CDR3 DNA: TGCGCCAGCAGCCCTCAAAGGTCGGAAAGCGATGGCTACACCTTC; CDR3 protein: CASSPQRSESDGYTF
clone size: -; V gene: TRBV7-9; D gene: -; J gene: TRBJ2-5; CDR3 DNA: TGTGCCAGCAGCACGAGGGACAAACAGGCCCAGTACTTC; CDR3 protein: CASSTRDKQAQYF
clone size: -; V gene: TRBV10-3; D gene: -; J gene: TRBJ1-1; CDR3 DNA: TGTGCCATCAGTGGGGTTACAGGGCCGAACACTGAAGCTTTCTTT; CDR3 protein: CAISGVTGPNTEAFF
clone size: -; V gene: TRBV5-4; D gene: -; J gene: TRBJ1-3; CDR3 DNA: TGTGCCAGCAGCACACAGGGAGGGATCTCTGGAAACACCATATATTTT; CDR3 protein: CASSTQGGISGNTIYF
clone size: -; V gene: TRBV20-1; D gene: TRBD2; J gene: TRBJ2-1; CDR3 DNA: TGCAGTGCTAGTGCCGGGACTAGCGGGGGGGCCTTTTCGCAGTTCTTC; CDR3 protein: CSASAGTSGGAFSQFF
clone size: -; V gene: TRBV7-2; D gene: -; J gene: TRBJ1-1; CDR3 DNA: TGTGCCAGCAGCCAGACATTTGGCTCCGAGAACACTGAAGCTTTCTTT; CDR3 protein: CASSQTFGSENTEAFF
clone size: -; V gene: TRBV5-8; D gene: TRBD1; J gene: TRBJ1-6; CDR3 DNA: TGTGCCAGCAGCTCGAACCGGGACAGGGCTAATTCACCCCTCCACTTT; CDR3 protein: CASSSNRDRANSPLHF
clone size: few; V gene: TRBV7-2; D gene: -; J gene: TRBJ1-5; CDR3 DNA: TGTGCCAGCAGCCGCGACAGCGATCAGCCCCAGCATTTT; CDR3 protein: CASSRDSDQPQHF
clone size: -; V gene: TRBV5-6; D gene: TRBD1; J gene: TRBJ2-7; CDR3 DNA: TGTGCCAGCAGCCATCCGGGACAGAGCTCCTACGAGCAGTACTTC; CDR3 protein: CASSHPGQSSYEQYF
clone size: -; V gene: TRBV5-1; D gene: TRBD1; J gene: TRBJ2-7; CDR3 DNA: TGCGCCAGCAGCCATGGGACAGGGGCCTACGAGCAGTACTTC; CDR3 protein: CASSHGTGAYEQYF
clone size: -; V gene: TRBV7-2; D gene: -; J gene: TRBJ1-6; CDR3 DNA: TGTGCCAGCAGCTCCCTCTATAATTCACCCCTCCACTTT; CDR3 protein: CASSSLYNSPLHF
clone size: -; V gene: TRBV18; D gene: -; J gene: TRBJ2-3; CDR3 DNA: TGTGCCAGCTCACCGGAACTAGGGAGTGGTCCAGATACGCAGTATTTT; CDR3 protein: CASSPELGSGPDTQYF
clone size: -; V gene: TRBV6-2/TRBV6-3; D gene: -; J gene: TRBJ2-1; CDR3 DNA: TGTGCCAGCAGTTACCCTCTTAGGAGTGAGCAGTTCTTC; CDR3 protein: CASSYPLRSEQFF
clone size: -; V gene: TRBV4-1; D gene: TRBD1; J gene: TRBJ1-2; CDR3 DNA: TGCGCCAGCAGCCAAGATAGGAGACAGGGGTCTAATGGCTACACCTTC; CDR3 protein: CASSQDRRQGSNGYTF
clone size: -; V gene: TRBV5-5; D gene: -; J gene: TRBJ2-2; CDR3 DNA: TGTGCCAGCAGCTACTCACTGGAGAACCAAAACACCGGGGAGCTGTTTTTT; CDR3 protein: CASSYSLENQNTGELFF
clone size: -; V gene: TRBV7-9; D gene: TRBD1; J gene: TRBJ1-4; CDR3 DNA: TGTGCCAGCAGCCCAGGGGGCACTAATGAAAAACTGTTTTTT; CDR3 protein: CASSPGGTNEKLFF
clone size: -; V gene: TRBV29-1; D gene: TRBD1; J gene: TRBJ2-7; CDR3 DNA: TGCAGCGTGGGGGACAGGGAGGGACAGCAGTACTTC; CDR3 protein: CSVGDREGQQYF
clone size: -; V gene: TRBV2; D gene: -; J gene: TRBJ2-4; CDR3 DNA: TGTGCCAGCAGTGATGGTAGCTCCCCCATTCAGTACTTC; CDR3 protein: CASSDGSSPIQYF
clone size: -; V gene: TRBV7-3; D gene: TRBD1; J gene: TRBJ2-1; CDR3 DNA: TGTGCCAGCAGAGGGACAGGGGAAGGAAGTGAGCAGTTCTTC; CDR3 protein: CASRGTGEGSEQFF
clone size: -; V gene: TRBV30; D gene: TRBD1; J gene: TRBJ1-2; CDR3 DNA: TGTGCCTGGAAACCCGGGACAGCACGGGGGTATTGGTATGGCTACACCTTC; CDR3 protein: CAWKPGTARGYWYGYTF
clone size: -; V gene: TRBV5-8; D gene: TRBD1; J gene: TRBJ1-6; CDR3 DNA: TGTGCCAGCAGCCTAACCGGGACAGCCTATAATTCACCCCTCCACTTT; CDR3 protein: CASSLTGTAYNSPLHF
clone size: -; V gene: TRBV7-2; D gene: -; J gene: TRBJ1-1; CDR3 DNA: TGTGCCAGCAGCTTACGACAGAGAAACACTGAAGCTTTCTTT; CDR3 protein: CASSLRQRNTEAFF
clone size: -; V gene: TRBV6-6; D gene: TRBD2; J gene: TRBJ2-1; CDR3 DNA: TGTGCCAGCAGTCCTCAGGGACTAGCGATATACAATGAGCAGTTCTTC; CDR3 protein: CASSPQGLAIYNEQFF
clone size: -; V gene: TRBV19; D gene: TRBD1; J gene: TRBJ1-1; CDR3 DNA: TGTGCCAGTAGGAGGGACAGGGGGAGAACTGAAGCTTTCTTT; CDR3 protein: CASRRDRGRTEAFF
clone size: once; V gene: TRBV6-5; D gene: TRBD2; J gene: TRBJ2-1; CDR3 DNA: TGTGCCAGCAGTAAGACTAGCGGGGCGTACAATGAGCAGTTCTTC; CDR3 protein: CASSKTSGAYNEQFF
clone size: -; V gene: TRBV29-1; D gene: TRBD1; J gene: TRBJ2-2; CDR3 DNA: TGCAGCGGTCGACAGGGGGCTGGCGGGGAGCTGTTTTTT; CDR3 protein: CSGRQGAGGELFF
clone size: -; V gene: TRBV9; D gene: -; J gene: TRBJ1-1; CDR3 DNA: TGTGCCAGCAGCACTCAGGACACTGACACTGAAGCTTTCTTT; CDR3 protein: CASSTQDTDTEAFF